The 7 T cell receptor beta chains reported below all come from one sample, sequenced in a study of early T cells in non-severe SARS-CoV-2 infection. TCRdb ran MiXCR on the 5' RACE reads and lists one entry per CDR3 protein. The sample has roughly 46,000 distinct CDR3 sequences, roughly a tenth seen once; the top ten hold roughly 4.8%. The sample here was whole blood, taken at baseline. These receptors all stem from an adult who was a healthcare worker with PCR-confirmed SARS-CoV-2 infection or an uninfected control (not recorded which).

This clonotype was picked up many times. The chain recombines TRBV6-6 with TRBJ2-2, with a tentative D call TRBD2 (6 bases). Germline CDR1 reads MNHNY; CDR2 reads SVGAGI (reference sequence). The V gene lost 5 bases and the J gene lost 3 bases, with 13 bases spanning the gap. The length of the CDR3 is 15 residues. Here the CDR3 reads CASSRRALDTGELFF. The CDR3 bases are TGTGCCAGCAGTCGGAGGGCCCTCGACACCGGGGAGCTGTTTTTT.

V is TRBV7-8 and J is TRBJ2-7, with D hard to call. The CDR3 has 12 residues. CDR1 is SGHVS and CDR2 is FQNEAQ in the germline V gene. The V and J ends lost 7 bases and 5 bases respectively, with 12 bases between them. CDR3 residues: CASTLGRDEQYF. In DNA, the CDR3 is TGTGCCAGCACCCTAGGACGGGACGAGCAGTACTTC.

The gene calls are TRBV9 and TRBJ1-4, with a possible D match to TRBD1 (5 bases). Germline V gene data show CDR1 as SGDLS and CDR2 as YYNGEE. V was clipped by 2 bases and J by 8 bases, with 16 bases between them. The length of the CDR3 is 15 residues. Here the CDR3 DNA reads TGTGCCAGCAGCGTCTCAGGGAATCGAGGCGAAAAACTGTTTTTT. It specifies CASSVSGNRGEKLFF.

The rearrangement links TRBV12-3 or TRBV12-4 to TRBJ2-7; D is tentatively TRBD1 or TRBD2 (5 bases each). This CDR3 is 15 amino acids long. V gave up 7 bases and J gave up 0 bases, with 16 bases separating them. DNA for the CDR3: TGTGCCAGCACTTCCGGGACCTCGAGCTCCTACGAGCAGTACTTC. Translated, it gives CASTSGTSSSYEQYF.

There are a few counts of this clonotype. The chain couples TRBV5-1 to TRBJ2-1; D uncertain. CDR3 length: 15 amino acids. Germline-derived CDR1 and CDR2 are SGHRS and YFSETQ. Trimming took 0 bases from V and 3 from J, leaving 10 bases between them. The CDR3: CASSLDGEIYNEQFF. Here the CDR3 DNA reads TGCGCCAGCAGCTTGGATGGGGAAATCTACAATGAGCAGTTCTTC.

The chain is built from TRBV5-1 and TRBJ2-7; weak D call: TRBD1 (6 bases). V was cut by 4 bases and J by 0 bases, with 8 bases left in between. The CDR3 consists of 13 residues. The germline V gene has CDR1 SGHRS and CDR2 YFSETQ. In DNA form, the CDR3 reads TGCGCCAGCAGCGAGGACAGCTCCTACGAGCAGTACTTC. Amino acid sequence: CASSEDSSYEQYF.

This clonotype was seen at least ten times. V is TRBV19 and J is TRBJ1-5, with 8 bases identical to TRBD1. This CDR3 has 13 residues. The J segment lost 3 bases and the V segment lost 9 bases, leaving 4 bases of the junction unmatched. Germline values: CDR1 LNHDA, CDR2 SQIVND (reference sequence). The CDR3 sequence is CASRTGNNQPQHF. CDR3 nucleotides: TGTGCCAGCCGGACAGGGAACAATCAGCCCCAGCATTTT.